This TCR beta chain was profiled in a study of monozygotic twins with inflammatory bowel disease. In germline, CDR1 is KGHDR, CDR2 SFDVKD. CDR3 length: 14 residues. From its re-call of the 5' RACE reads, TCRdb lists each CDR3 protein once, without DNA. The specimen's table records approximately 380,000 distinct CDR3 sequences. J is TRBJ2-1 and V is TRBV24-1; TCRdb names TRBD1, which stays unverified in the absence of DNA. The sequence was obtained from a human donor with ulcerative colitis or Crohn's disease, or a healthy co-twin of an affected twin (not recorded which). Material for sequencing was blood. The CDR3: CATSDLPWGDEQFF.